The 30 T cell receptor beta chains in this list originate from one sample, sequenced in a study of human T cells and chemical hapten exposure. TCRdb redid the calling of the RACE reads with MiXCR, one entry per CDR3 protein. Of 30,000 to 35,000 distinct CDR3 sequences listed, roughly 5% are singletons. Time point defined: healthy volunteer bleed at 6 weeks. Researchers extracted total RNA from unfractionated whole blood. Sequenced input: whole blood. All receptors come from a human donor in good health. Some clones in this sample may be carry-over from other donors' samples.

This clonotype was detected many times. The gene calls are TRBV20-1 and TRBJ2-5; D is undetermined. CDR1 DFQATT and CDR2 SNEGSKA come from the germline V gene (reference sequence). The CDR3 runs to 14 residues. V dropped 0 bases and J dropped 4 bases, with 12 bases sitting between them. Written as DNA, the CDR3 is TGCAGTGCTAGAGATCCCTCTGGGTTAGAGACCCAGTACTTC. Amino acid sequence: CSARDPSGLETQYF.

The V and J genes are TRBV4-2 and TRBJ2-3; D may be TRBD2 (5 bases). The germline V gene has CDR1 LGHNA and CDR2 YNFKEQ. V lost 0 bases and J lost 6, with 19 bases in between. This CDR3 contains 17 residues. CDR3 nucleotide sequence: TGTGCCAGCAGCCAAGAAACTCCCCTAAAGGGCGGGGATACGCAGTATTTT. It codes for CASSQETPLKGGDTQYF.

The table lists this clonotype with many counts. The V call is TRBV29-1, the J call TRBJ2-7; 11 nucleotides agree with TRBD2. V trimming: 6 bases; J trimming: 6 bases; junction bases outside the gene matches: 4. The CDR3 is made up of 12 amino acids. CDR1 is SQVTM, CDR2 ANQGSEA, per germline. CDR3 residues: CSVTSGKVEQYF. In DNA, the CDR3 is TGCAGCGTGACTAGCGGGAAGGTCGAGCAGTACTTC.

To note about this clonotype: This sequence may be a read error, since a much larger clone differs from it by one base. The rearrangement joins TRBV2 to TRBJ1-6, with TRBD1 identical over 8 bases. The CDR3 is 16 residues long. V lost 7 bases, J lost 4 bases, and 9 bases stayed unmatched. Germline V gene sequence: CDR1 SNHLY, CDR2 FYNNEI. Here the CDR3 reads CASTARRQGYNSPLHF. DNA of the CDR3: TGTGCCAGCACCGCGCGGAGACAGGGGTATAATTCACCCCTCCACTTT.

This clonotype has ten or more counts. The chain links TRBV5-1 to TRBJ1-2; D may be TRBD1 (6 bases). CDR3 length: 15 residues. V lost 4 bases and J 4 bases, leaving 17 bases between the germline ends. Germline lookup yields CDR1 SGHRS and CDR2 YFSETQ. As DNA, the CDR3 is TGCGCCAGCAGCCGAGAAACAGGGACTACCTATGGCTACACCTTC. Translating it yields CASSRETGTTYGYTF. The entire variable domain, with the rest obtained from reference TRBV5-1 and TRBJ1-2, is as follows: KAGVTQTPRYLIKTRGQQVTLSCSPISGHRSVSWYQQTPGQGLQFLFEYFSETQRNKGNFPGRFSGRQFSNSRSEMNVSTLELGDSALYLCASSRETGTTYGYTFGSGTRLTVV.

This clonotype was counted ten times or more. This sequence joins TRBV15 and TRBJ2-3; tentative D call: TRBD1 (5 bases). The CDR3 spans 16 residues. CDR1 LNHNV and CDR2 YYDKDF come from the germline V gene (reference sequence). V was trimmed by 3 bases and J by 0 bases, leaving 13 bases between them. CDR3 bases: TGTGCCACCAGCAGTCGAGTCCGGACAAGCACAGATACGCAGTATTTT. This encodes CATSSRVRTSTDTQYF.

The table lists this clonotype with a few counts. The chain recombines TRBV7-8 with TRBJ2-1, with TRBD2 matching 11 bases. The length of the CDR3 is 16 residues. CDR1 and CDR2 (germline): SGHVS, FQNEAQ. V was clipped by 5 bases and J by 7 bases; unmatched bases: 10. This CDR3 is CASSGMVPSGRNEQFF. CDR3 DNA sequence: TGTGCCAGCAGCGGTATGGTGCCTAGCGGGAGGAATGAGCAGTTCTTC.

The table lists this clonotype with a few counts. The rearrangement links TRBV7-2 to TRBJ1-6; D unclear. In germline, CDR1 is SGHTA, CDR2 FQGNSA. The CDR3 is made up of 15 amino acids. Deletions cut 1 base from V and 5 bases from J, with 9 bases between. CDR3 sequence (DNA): TGTGCCAGCAGCTTAGTTGGGTTAAATAATTCACCCCTCCACTTT. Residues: CASSLVGLNNSPLHF.

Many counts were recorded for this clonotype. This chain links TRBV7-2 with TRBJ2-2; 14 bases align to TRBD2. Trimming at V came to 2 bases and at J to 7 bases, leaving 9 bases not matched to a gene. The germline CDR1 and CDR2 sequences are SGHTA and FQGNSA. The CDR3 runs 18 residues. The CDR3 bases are TGTGCCAGCAGCTTAATGCCGACTAGCGGGGGGGCAGGCGGGGAGCTGTTTTTT. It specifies CASSLMPTSGGAGGELFF.

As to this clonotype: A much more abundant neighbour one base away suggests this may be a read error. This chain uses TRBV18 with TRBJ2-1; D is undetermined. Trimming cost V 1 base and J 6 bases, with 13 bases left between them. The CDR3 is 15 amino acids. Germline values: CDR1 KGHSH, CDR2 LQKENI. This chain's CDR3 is CASSPRVRKFNEQFF. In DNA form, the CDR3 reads TGTGCCAGCTCACCACGGGTCAGAAAGTTCAATGAGCAGTTCTTC.

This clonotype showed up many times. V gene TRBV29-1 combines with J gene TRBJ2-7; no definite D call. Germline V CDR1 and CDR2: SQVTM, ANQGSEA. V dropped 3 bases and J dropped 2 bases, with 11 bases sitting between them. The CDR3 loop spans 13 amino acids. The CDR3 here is CSVDIGNPYEQYF. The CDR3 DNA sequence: TGCAGCGTTGATATAGGGAATCCCTACGAGCAGTACTTC.

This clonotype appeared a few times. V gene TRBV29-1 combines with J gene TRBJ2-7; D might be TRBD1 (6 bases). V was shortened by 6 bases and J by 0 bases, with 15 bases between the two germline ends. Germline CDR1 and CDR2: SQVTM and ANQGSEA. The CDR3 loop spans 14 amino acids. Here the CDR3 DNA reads TGCAGCGTCTTTAGCTCGGACAGCTCCTACGAGCAGTACTTC. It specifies CSVFSSDSSYEQYF.

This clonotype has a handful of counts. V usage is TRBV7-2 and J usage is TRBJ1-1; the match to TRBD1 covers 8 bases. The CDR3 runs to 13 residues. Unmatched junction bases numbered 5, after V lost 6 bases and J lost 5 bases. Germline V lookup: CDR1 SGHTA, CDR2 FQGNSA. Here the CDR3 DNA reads TGTGCCAGCAGACGGACAGGGAGGACTGAAGCTTTCTTT. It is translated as CASRRTGRTEAFF.

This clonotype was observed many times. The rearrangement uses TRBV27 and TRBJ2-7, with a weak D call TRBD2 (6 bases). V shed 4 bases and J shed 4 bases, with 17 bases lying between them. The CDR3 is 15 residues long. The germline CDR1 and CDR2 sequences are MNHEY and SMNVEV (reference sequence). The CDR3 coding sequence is TGTGCCAGCAGTTCCCCTAGCGAGGGAACATACGAGCAGTACTTC. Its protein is CASSSPSEGTYEQYF.

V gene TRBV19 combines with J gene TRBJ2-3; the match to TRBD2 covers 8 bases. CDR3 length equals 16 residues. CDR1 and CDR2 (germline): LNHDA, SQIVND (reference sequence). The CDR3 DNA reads TGTGCGGCCGGCGGGGGGCAGAGCTCTAGCACAGATACGCAGTATTTT. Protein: CAAGGGQSSSTDTQYF.

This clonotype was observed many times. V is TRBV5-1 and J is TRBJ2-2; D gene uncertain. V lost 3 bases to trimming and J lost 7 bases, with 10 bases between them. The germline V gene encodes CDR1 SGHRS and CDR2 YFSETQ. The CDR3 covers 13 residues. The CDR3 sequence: CASSSRMDGELFF. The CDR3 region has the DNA TGCGCCAGCAGCTCTCGTATGGACGGGGAGCTGTTTTTT.

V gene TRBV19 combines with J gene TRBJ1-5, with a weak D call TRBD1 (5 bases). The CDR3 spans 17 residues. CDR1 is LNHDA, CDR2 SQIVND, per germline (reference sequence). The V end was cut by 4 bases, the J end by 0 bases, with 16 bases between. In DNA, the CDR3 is TGTGCCAGTAGTAGACTACCCGGGACGGTTAGCAATCAGCCCCAGCATTTT. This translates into CASSRLPGTVSNQPQHF.

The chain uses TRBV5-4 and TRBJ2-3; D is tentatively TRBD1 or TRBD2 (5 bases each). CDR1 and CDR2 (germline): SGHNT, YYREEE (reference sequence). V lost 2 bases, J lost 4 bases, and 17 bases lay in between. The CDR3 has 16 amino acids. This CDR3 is CASSFSGTELADTQYF. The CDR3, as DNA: TGTGCCAGCAGCTTCTCCGGGACGGAGTTAGCAGATACGCAGTATTTT.

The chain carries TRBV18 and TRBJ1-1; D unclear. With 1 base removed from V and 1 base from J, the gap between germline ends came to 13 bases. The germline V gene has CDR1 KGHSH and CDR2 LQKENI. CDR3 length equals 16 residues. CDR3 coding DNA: TGTGCCAGCTCACCACGTCGGTATTCTCGGAACACTGAAGCTTTCTTT. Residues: CASSPRRYSRNTEAFF.

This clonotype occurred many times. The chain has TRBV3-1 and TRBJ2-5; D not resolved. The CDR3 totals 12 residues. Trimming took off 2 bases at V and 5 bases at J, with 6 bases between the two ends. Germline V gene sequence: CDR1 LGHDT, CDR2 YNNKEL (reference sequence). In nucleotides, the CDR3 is TGTGCCAGCAGCCAAAGCATGGAGACCCAGTACTTC. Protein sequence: CASSQSMETQYF.

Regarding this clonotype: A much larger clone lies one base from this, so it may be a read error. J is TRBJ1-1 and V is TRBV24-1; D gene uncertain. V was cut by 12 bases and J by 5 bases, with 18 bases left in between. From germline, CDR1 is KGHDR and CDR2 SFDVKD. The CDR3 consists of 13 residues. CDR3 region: CASTQKGDTEAFF. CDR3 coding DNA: TGTGCCTCTACCCAAAAAGGTGATACTGAAGCTTTCTTT.

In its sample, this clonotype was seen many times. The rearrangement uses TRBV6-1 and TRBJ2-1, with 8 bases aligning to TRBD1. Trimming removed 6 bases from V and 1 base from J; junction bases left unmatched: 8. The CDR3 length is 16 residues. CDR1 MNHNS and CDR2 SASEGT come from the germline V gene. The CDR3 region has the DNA TGTGCCAGCAGACCTGACAGGGGAGAATCCTACAATGAGCAGTTCTTC. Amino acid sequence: CASRPDRGESYNEQFF.

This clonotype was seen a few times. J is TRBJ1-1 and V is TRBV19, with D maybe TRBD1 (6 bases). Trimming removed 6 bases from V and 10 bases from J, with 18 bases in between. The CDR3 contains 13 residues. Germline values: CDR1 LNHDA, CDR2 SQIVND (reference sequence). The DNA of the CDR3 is TGTGCCAGTAGCCCTCGGGGGGCGAGGGGAGCTTTCTTT. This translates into CASSPRGARGAFF. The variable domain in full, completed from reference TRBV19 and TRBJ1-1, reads DGGITQSPKYLFRKEGQNVTLSCEQNLNHDAMYWYRQDPGQGLRLIYYSQIVNDFQKGDIAEGYSVSREKKESFPLTVTSAQKNPTAFYLCASSPRGARGAFFGQGTRLTVV.

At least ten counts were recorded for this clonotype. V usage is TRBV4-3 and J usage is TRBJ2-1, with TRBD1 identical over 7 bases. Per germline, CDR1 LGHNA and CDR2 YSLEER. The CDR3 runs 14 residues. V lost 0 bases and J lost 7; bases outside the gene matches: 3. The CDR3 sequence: CASSQDRTGNEQFF. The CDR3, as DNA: TGCGCCAGCAGCCAAGACCGGACAGGAAATGAGCAGTTCTTC.

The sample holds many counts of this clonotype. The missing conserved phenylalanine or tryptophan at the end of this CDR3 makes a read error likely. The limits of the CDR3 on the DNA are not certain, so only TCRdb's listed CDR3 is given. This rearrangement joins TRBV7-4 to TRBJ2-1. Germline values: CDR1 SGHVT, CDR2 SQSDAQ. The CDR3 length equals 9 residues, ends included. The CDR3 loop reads CASGLFIGV.

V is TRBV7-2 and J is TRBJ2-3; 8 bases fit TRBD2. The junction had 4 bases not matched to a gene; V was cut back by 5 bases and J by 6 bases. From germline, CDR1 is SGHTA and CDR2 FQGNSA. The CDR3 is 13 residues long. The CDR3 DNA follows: TGTGCCAGCAGCCTAAGACTAGCGGATACGCAGTATTTT. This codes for CASSLRLADTQYF.

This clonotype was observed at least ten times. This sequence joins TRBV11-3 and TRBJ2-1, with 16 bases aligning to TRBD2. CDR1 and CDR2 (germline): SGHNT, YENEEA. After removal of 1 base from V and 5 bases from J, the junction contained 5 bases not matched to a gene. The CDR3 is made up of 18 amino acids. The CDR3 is CASSLAGTSGGADNEQFF. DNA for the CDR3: TGTGCCAGCAGCTTAGCCGGGACTAGCGGGGGGGCAGACAATGAGCAGTTCTTC.

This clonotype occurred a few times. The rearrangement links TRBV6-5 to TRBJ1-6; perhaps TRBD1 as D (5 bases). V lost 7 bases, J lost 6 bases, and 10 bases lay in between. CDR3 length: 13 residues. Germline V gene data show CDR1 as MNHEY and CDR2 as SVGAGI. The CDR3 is CASTDSFNSPLHF. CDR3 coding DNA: TGTGCCAGCACTGACAGCTTTAATTCACCCCTCCACTTT.

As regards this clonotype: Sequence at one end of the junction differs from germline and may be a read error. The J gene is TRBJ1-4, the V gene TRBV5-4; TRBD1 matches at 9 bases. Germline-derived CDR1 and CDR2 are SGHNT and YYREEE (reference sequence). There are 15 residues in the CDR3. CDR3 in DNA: TGTGCCAGCAGCTTAACCGGGACAGGGAATGGAAAACTGTTTTTT. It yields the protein CASSLTGTGNGKLFF.

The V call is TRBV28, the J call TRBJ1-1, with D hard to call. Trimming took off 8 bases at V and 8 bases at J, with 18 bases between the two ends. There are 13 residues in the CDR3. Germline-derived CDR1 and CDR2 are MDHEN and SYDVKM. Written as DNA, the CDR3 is TGTGCCAGCGTCGACCTGGCCCCGGGGGAAGCTTTCTTT. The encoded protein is CASVDLAPGEAFF.